This T cell receptor beta chain was captured in a study of T cell clonality in common variable immunodeficiency. Findings and limits, study-wide: Shared TCRbeta clones were fewer between CVID subjects than controls.

Most patients and controls had Caucasian heritage. V was shortened by 4 bases and J by 1 base, with 13 bases between the two germline ends. Germline CDR1 is DFQATT and CDR2 is SNEGSKA (reference sequence). The length of the CDR3 is 14 residues. This clone was detected many times. Its antigen is undetermined. The missing CDR3 end, 3 residues past where the read stops, is filled in from the germline J gene. TCRdb keeps only in-frame clones here, not all; method: immunoSEQ multiplex PCR. Listed for the sample are approximately 30,000 clones, none seen a single time. The source is a person between 18 and 75 years old in good health. Sequences were obtained from peripheral blood mononuclear cells. This sequence joins TRBV20-1 and TRBJ1-1; possible D gene TRBD1, 5 bases. CDR3 bases read: TGCAGTGCTATCCGTCCAGGGCGGAACACTGAA. Its protein is CSAIRPGRNTE. The entire CDR3 protein is CSAIRPGRNTEAFF.